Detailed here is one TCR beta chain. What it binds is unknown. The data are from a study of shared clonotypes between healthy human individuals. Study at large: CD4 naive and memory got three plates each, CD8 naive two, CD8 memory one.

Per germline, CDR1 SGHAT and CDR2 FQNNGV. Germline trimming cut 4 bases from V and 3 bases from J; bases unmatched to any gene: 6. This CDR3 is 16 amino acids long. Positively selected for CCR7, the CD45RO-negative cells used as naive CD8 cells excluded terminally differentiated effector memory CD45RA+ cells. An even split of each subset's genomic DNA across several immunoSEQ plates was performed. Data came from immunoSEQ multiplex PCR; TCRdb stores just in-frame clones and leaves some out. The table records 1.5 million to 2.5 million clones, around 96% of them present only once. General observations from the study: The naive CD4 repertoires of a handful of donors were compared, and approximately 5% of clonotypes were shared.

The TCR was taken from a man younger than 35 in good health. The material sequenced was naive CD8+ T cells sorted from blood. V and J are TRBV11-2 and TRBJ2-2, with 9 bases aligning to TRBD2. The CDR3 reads CASSSVERGDTGELFF. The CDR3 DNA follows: TGTGCCAGCAGCTCCGTGGAGCGGGGGGACACCGGGGAGCTGTTTTTT.